The text below deals with one T cell receptor (beta chain). This sample was included in a study of blood T cell repertoires in COVID-19. Germline V lookup: CDR1 ENHRY, CDR2 SYGVKD. The CDR3 is 14 residues long. Trimming removed 3 bases from V and 2 bases from J; junction bases left unmatched: 3. Sequenced by immunoSEQ multiplex PCR; TCRdb stores in-frame clones only, minus some. The sample records over 150,000 clones, approximately 84% being singletons. The genes are TRBV10-3 and TRBJ2-5, with 7 bases lining up with TRBD1. The clonotype was recovered from a woman of 80 years or more with COVID-19, enrolled during active disease. The specimen sequenced was peripheral blood. The CDR3 sequence is CAISDLGQQETQYF. The CDR3 DNA reads as TGTGCCATCAGTGACTTGGGACAGCAAGAGACCCAGTACTTC.